This is a list of T cell receptor beta chains from one sample in a study of blood T cells in healthy people across ages. TCRdb called the 5' RACE reads again in MiXCR, with one record for every CDR3 protein. The sample lists about 930,000 distinct CDR3 sequences; about 28% were seen once. These sequences were also reported in another study, on T cells of mothers and their children.

Input material: blood. These TCRs come from a woman aged 40-49 years in good health. Both conserved end residues are part of each CDR3. The D gene is left open where the match is weak. The listing skips clone size in some rows; elsewhere it reads once, few, many or a size class.

D gene: NA; V gene: TRBV2; clone size: many; J gene: TRBJ2-7; CDR3 protein: CASTASYEQYF; CDR3 DNA: TGTGCCAGCACTGCCAGCTACGAGCAGTACTTC
D gene: NA; V gene: TRBV28; clone size: NA; J gene: TRBJ2-1; CDR3 protein: CASTEAAVGYNEQFF; CDR3 DNA: TGTGCCAGCACCGAGGCAGCCGTGGGTTACAATGAGCAGTTCTTC
D gene: NA; V gene: TRBV5-6; clone size: many; J gene: TRBJ2-6; CDR3 protein: CASSLGDPFVLTF; CDR3 DNA: TGTGCCAGCAGCTTGGGGGACCCTTTTGTCCTGACTTTC
D gene: TRBD2; V gene: TRBV20-1; clone size: NA; J gene: TRBJ2-1; CDR3 protein: CSARVLPTSGGTRSSYNEQFF; CDR3 DNA: TGCAGTGCTAGGGTTCTTCCGACTAGCGGGGGGACCCGGAGCTCCTACAATGAGCAGTTCTTC
D gene: TRBD2; V gene: TRBV5-1; clone size: few; J gene: TRBJ2-3; CDR3 protein: CASSSGLAEGKPSSTDTQYF; CDR3 DNA: TGCGCCAGCAGCAGCGGACTAGCGGAGGGAAAACCCTCTAGCACAGATACGCAGTATTTT
D gene: NA; V gene: TRBV7-3; clone size: many; J gene: TRBJ2-7; CDR3 protein: CASSSQGNEQYF; CDR3 DNA: TGTGCCAGCAGCTCCCAGGGGAACGAGCAGTACTTC
D gene: NA; V gene: TRBV27; clone size: NA; J gene: TRBJ2-7; CDR3 protein: CAGSLRDGGYEQYF; CDR3 DNA: TGTGCCGGCAGTTTAAGGGACGGAGGCTACGAGCAGTACTTC
D gene: NA; V gene: TRBV10-3; clone size: NA; J gene: TRBJ1-1; CDR3 protein: CAISAQGLAFF; CDR3 DNA: TGTGCCATCAGTGCACAGGGTTTGGCTTTCTTT
D gene: TRBD2; V gene: TRBV28; clone size: few; J gene: TRBJ2-5; CDR3 protein: CASSLGRRGGLETQYF; CDR3 DNA: TGTGCCAGCAGTTTGGGCCGGCGGGGGGGCCTGGAGACCCAGTACTTC
D gene: TRBD2; V gene: TRBV7-2; clone size: NA; J gene: TRBJ2-5; CDR3 protein: CASSKGLGGETQYF; CDR3 DNA: TGTGCCAGCAGCAAGGGACTAGGGGGAGAGACCCAGTACTTC
D gene: NA; V gene: TRBV5-1; clone size: many; J gene: TRBJ2-2; CDR3 protein: CASSRRGSGELFF; CDR3 DNA: TGCGCCAGCAGCCGCAGGGGCTCCGGGGAGCTGTTTTTT
D gene: NA; V gene: TRBV5-1; clone size: many; J gene: TRBJ2-3; CDR3 protein: CASSSNLDTQYF; CDR3 DNA: TGCGCCAGCAGCTCCAATTTAGATACGCAGTATTTT
D gene: NA; V gene: TRBV20-1; clone size: NA; J gene: TRBJ2-5; CDR3 protein: CSARVSETQYF; CDR3 DNA: TGCAGTGCTAGAGTTTCAGAGACCCAGTACTTC
D gene: TRBD1; V gene: TRBV18; clone size: few; J gene: TRBJ1-2; CDR3 protein: CASSPRPGGSNYGYTF; CDR3 DNA: TGTGCCAGCTCACCAAGGCCAGGGGGTAGCAACTATGGCTACACCTTC
D gene: TRBD2; V gene: TRBV20-1; clone size: many; J gene: TRBJ2-7; CDR3 protein: CSAPGTSGNEQYF; CDR3 DNA: TGCAGTGCTCCCGGGACTAGCGGAAACGAGCAGTACTTC
D gene: TRBD1; V gene: TRBV19; clone size: NA; J gene: TRBJ2-5; CDR3 protein: CASSIGQGQETQYF; CDR3 DNA: TGTGCCAGTAGTATCGGACAGGGTCAAGAGACCCAGTACTTC
D gene: NA; V gene: TRBV28; clone size: NA; J gene: TRBJ1-4; CDR3 protein: CASRRPPPTNEKLFF; CDR3 DNA: TGTGCCAGCCGGAGGCCTCCTCCAACTAATGAAAAACTGTTTTTT
D gene: TRBD2; V gene: TRBV3-1; clone size: NA; J gene: TRBJ2-1; CDR3 protein: CASSRGLAEDYNEQFF; CDR3 DNA: TGTGCCAGCAGCCGAGGACTAGCGGAAGACTACAATGAGCAGTTCTTC
D gene: TRBD1; V gene: TRBV7-9; clone size: NA; J gene: TRBJ2-5; CDR3 protein: CASSLDRGPVWTQYF; CDR3 DNA: TGTGCCAGCAGCTTAGACAGGGGGCCCGTGTGGACCCAGTACTTC
D gene: NA; V gene: TRBV12-3/TRBV12-4; clone size: NA; J gene: TRBJ1-4; CDR3 protein: CASSLEAVINEKLFF; CDR3 DNA: TGTGCCAGCAGTTTAGAGGCGGTGATTAATGAAAAACTGTTTTTT
D gene: NA; V gene: TRBV19; clone size: NA; J gene: TRBJ1-2; CDR3 protein: CASSRPATYGYTF; CDR3 DNA: TGTGCCAGTAGTAGGCCGGCTACCTATGGCTACACCTTC
D gene: NA; V gene: TRBV2; clone size: many; J gene: TRBJ1-2; CDR3 protein: CASSQIDPGEGYGYTF; CDR3 DNA: TGTGCCAGCAGTCAAATAGATCCAGGGGAAGGGTATGGCTACACCTTC
D gene: TRBD1; V gene: TRBV29-1; clone size: few; J gene: TRBJ2-7; CDR3 protein: CSASTGGVYEQYF; CDR3 DNA: TGCAGCGCATCGACAGGGGGTGTCTACGAGCAGTACTTC
D gene: NA; V gene: TRBV4-1; clone size: few; J gene: TRBJ2-5; CDR3 protein: CASSPGHSKETQYF; CDR3 DNA: TGCGCCAGCAGCCCGGGGCACTCAAAGGAGACCCAGTACTTC
D gene: TRBD2; V gene: TRBV29-1; clone size: NA; J gene: TRBJ2-7; CDR3 protein: CSVEEPAGVEQYF; CDR3 DNA: TGCAGCGTTGAAGAACCAGCGGGGGTCGAGCAGTACTTC
D gene: TRBD1; V gene: TRBV15; clone size: NA; J gene: TRBJ2-1; CDR3 protein: CATSRQGQGNNEQFF; CDR3 DNA: TGTGCCACCAGCAGACAAGGACAGGGGAACAATGAGCAGTTCTTC
D gene: NA; V gene: TRBV3-1; clone size: NA; J gene: TRBJ2-3; CDR3 protein: CASSQDEVYTSTDTQYF; CDR3 DNA: TGTGCCAGCAGCCAAGATGAGGTCTATACTAGCACAGATACGCAGTATTTT
D gene: NA; V gene: TRBV12-3/TRBV12-4; clone size: NA; J gene: TRBJ1-5; CDR3 protein: CASSATGPSNQPQHF; CDR3 DNA: TGTGCCAGCAGTGCAACCGGGCCTAGCAATCAGCCCCAGCATTTT
D gene: NA; V gene: TRBV29-1; clone size: few; J gene: TRBJ2-1; CDR3 protein: CSVALGAGWDEQFF; CDR3 DNA: TGCAGCGTGGCCCTAGGGGCGGGGTGGGATGAGCAGTTCTTC
D gene: TRBD1; V gene: TRBV5-5; clone size: few; J gene: TRBJ2-5; CDR3 protein: CASSLRTGKEGETQYF; CDR3 DNA: TGTGCCAGCAGTCTAAGGACAGGGAAGGAGGGGGAGACCCAGTACTTC
D gene: NA; V gene: TRBV6-5; clone size: many; J gene: TRBJ1-2; CDR3 protein: CASIPRLGGGYGYTF; CDR3 DNA: TGTGCCAGCATCCCAAGACTGGGAGGGGGCTATGGCTACACCTTC
D gene: TRBD1; V gene: TRBV7-2; clone size: many; J gene: TRBJ2-7; CDR3 protein: CASSPVQGAREQYF; CDR3 DNA: TGTGCCAGCAGCCCGGTCCAGGGGGCGCGGGAGCAGTACTTC
D gene: NA; V gene: TRBV3-1; clone size: NA; J gene: TRBJ1-1; CDR3 protein: CASSNTMNTEAFF; CDR3 DNA: TGTGCCAGCAGCAATACCATGAACACTGAAGCTTTCTTT
D gene: NA; V gene: TRBV5-1; clone size: NA; J gene: TRBJ2-5; CDR3 protein: CASSLDPRNQETQYF; CDR3 DNA: TGCGCCAGCAGCTTGGATCCGAGAAACCAAGAGACCCAGTACTTC
D gene: TRBD1; V gene: TRBV29-1; clone size: many; J gene: TRBJ1-2; CDR3 protein: CSVETGDNYGYTF; CDR3 DNA: TGCAGCGTTGAAACAGGGGATAACTATGGCTACACCTTC
D gene: NA; V gene: TRBV28; clone size: many; J gene: TRBJ2-7; CDR3 protein: CASTPGVPYEQYF; CDR3 DNA: TGTGCCAGCACCCCCGGGGTTCCCTACGAGCAGTACTTC
D gene: NA; V gene: TRBV2; clone size: few; J gene: TRBJ2-7; CDR3 protein: CASSERTNSYEQYF; CDR3 DNA: TGTGCCAGCAGTGAAAGGACTAACTCCTACGAGCAGTACTTC
D gene: NA; V gene: TRBV9; clone size: many; J gene: TRBJ1-1; CDR3 protein: CASSVTPNTEAFF; CDR3 DNA: TGTGCCAGCAGCGTAACACCCAACACTGAAGCTTTCTTT